What follows are 2 T cell receptor beta chains derived from one specimen sequenced in a study of T-cell memory formation after mild COVID-19. TCRdb reprocessed the 5' RACE reads via MiXCR and lists one record per CDR3 protein. Of about 610,000 distinct CDR3 sequences in the sample, roughly 17% were seen once. The source material was PBMCs or a T cell subset sorted from them (not recorded which). The source is an adult woman who had mild COVID-19 (a few samples of this study predate the infection). Cell type and time point are not known.

This clonotype was found many times. V usage is TRBV20-1 and J usage is TRBJ1-1; D is unclear. CDR1 is DFQATT and CDR2 is SNEGSKA in the germline V gene (reference sequence). The CDR3 sequence is 14 residues long. Between the trimmed V and J ends, which lost 5 bases and 8 bases, there was a span of 21 bases. CDR3: CSASRRVPFPEAFF. The CDR3 DNA reads TGCAGTGCTTCCAGACGAGTCCCCTTCCCGGAAGCTTTCTTT.

This clonotype was observed many times. A junction end diverges from the germline sequence, so it may reflect a read error. The chain carries TRBV4-1 and TRBJ1-1; no definite D call. Germline-derived CDR1 and CDR2 are MGHRA and YSYEKL. CDR3 length equals 13 residues. Here the CDR3 DNA reads TGTGCCAGCAGCCAAGTGGGGAACACTGAAGCTTTCTTT. It translates to CASSQVGNTEAFF.